The present TCR beta chain was sequenced within a study of beta chain features in type 1 diabetes. Whole-study context: Healthy donors and patients showed comparable age, gender and cell yields.

This clone was seen more than once but under ten times. The target antigen is unknown. Regarding the study as a whole: TCRB CDR3 length was moderately but significantly reduced in all four CD4+ subsets of Type 1 diabetes patients. Equally in patients and controls, shorter templates might have been favored by PCR. Compared with healthy donors, patients appeared to share more similar naive, central memory and regulatory TCRB repertoires.

CDR3 length: 15 amino acids. V was shortened by 2 bases and J by 0 bases, with 10 bases between the two germline ends. Looked up from germline, CDR1 is MGHDK and CDR2 is SYGVNS. Sequencing targeted expressed TCRB transcripts, as all isolated RNA had been reverse transcribed. The assay was immunoSEQ multiplex PCR, and TCRdb's table has in-frame clones only and misses some. The top ten hold more than 0.09% of the sample, which has over 600,000 clones, about an eighth seen once. Sequencing was performed on naive CD4+ T cells from blood. This sequence was found in a man aged 30-40 years with type 1 diabetes. This chain connects TRBV25-1 to TRBJ1-1, with TRBD1 as a possible D gene (5 bases). In DNA form, the CDR3 reads TGTGCCAGCAGTGAACCTGGGACCGTGAACACTGAAGCTTTCTTT. Its protein is CASSEPGTVNTEAFF.